Here is one T cell receptor (beta chain) with its context. Its cognate antigen is unknown. Sequenced by immunoSEQ multiplex PCR; TCRdb stores in-frame clones only, minus some. The sample carries some 150,000 clones, roughly 93% recorded once. This sample was taken from a study of T cell responses to AZD1222 COVID-19 vaccine. Whole-study results and caveats: Clonal diversity was possibly underestimated, and the donors were mostly white British, with more females. Regions 160-218 and 743-854 dominated among vaccine-associated CD4 TCRs spanning spike.

CDR3 length equals 14 residues. From germline, CDR1 is SEHNR and CDR2 FQNEAQ (reference sequence). With 4 bases removed from V and 0 bases from J, the gap between germline ends came to 9 bases. The origin of this receptor is an adult in good health. This specimen consisted of peripheral blood, obtained on day 0 of MenACWY control vaccination. The genes are TRBV7-9 and TRBJ1-1; a possible D gene is TRBD1 (5 bases). This chain's CDR3 is CASSSRVLNTEAFF. In DNA, the CDR3 is TGTGCCAGCAGCTCCAGGGTTTTGAACACTGAAGCTTTCTTT.